This T cell receptor beta chain appears in the sequencing data of a study of T cells in Graves' hyperthyroidism and ophthalmopathy. Overall study: Staff took peripheral blood when the initial diagnosis was made, before any treatment began. Overall study findings and caveats: For ophthalmopathy, model prediction preceded onset by a median 6.5 months.

Aged 18 to 65, the patients had hyperthyroidism that was newly diagnosed and had lasted under 2 months. Orbital computed tomography, thyroid ultrasound, serum thyroxine and TRAb, and clinical symptoms together informed the diagnoses. Researchers amplified the TCR beta CDR3 regions from RNA transcripts. An initial round of RT-PCR targeting the TCR CDR3 relied on the HTBI primer set. TCRdb fed the multiplex PCR reads into MiXCR, producing one record per CDR3 protein. Among some 550,000 distinct CDR3 sequences listed, about a fifth were seen once. There are many counts of this clonotype. No antigen is known for it. Germline CDR1 reads MDHEN; CDR2 reads SYDVKM. Trimming removed 1 base from V and 2 bases from J; junction bases left unmatched: 6. The CDR3 is 17 amino acids.

The sample comprised blood. The rearrangement joins TRBV28 to TRBJ2-5; the match to TRBD1 covers 11 bases. The TCR sequence derives from a man between 18 and 29 years old with Graves' hyperthyroidism. The CDR3 DNA sequence: TGTGCCAGCAGTTTATTTGGGACAGGGGGAGGGCAAGAGACCCAGTACTTC. Protein product: CASSLFGTGGGQETQYF.